The 11 T cell receptor beta chains presented below share a single source sample, sequenced in a study of blood T cell repertoires in COVID-19. Some clones are missing from TCRdb's copy, which holds only in-frame ones; the method was immunoSEQ multiplex PCR. The table records a few hundred thousand clones, around 86% of them present only once. The specimen sequenced was PBMCs or T cells enriched from blood (not recorded which). Receptor source: a woman in her forties or fifties who had recovered from COVID-19.

The chain combines TRBV9 with TRBJ2-2; 7 bases line up with TRBD2. The V gene's germline CDR1 is SGDLS and CDR2 YYNGEE. Trimming cost V 0 bases and J 4 bases; bases outside gene matches: 6. This CDR3 contains 16 residues. CDR3 DNA: TGTGCCAGCAGCGTAGTTTCGAGCGGGGTCACCGGGGAGCTGTTTTTT. This gives the protein CASSVVSSGVTGELFF.

This chain uses TRBV6-1 with TRBJ1-1; a weak D match, TRBD1 (5 bases). The CDR3 length is 15 residues. Germline CDR1 reads MNHNS; CDR2 reads SASEGT. Trimming took 3 bases from V and 4 from J, leaving 15 bases between them. CDR3: CASSDPRAKSTEAFF. The DNA of the CDR3 is TGTGCCAGCAGTGATCCCAGGGCCAAGAGCACTGAAGCTTTCTTT.

The chain joins TRBV7-3 to TRBJ1-1; D unclear. V lost 6 bases and J 1 base, leaving 9 bases between the germline ends. Germline CDR1 SGHTA, CDR2 FQGTGA. This CDR3 region has 13 residues. CDR3 sequence reads: CASSVGPNTEAFF. The CDR3 nucleotides are TGTGCCAGCAGTGTTGGCCCGAACACTGAAGCTTTCTTT.

The chain recombines TRBV28 with TRBJ2-5, with 15 bases lining up with TRBD2. The germline CDR1 and CDR2 sequences are MDHEN and SYDVKM. The V and J ends lost 8 bases and 5 bases, in that order; junction bases with no gene match: 3. There are 14 residues in the CDR3. The CDR3 DNA reads TGTGCCAGCCGGACTAGCGGGGGGGCGGAGACCCAGTACTTC. It specifies CASRTSGGAETQYF.

As for this clone: The same CDR3 arises from other DNA sequences in this sample as well. The genes are TRBV19 and TRBJ1-1; D perhaps matches TRBD1 (5 bases). Germline V gene lookup returns CDR1 LNHDA and CDR2 SQIVND (reference sequence). V dropped 3 bases and J dropped 1 base, with 6 bases sitting between them. The CDR3 has 13 residues. CDR3 protein: CASSIGQNTEAFF. CDR3 DNA sequence: TGTGCCAGTAGTATCGGACAGAACACTGAAGCTTTCTTT. The variable domain in full, with the rest retrieved from reference TRBV19 and TRBJ1-1, is DGGITQSPKYLFRKEGQNVTLSCEQNLNHDAMYWYRQDPGQGLRLIYYSQIVNDFQKGDIAEGYSVSREKKESFPLTVTSAQKNPTAFYLCASSIGQNTEAFFGQGTRLTVV.

V and J are TRBV4-3 and TRBJ1-3; 7 bases are a match to TRBD1. CDR1 is LGHNA, CDR2 YSLEER, per germline. V lost 5 bases to trimming and J lost 2 bases; unmatched junction nucleotides: 6. This CDR3 contains 15 residues. CDR3 protein: CASSDDRAAGNTIYF. The CDR3 DNA reads TGCGCCAGCAGCGACGACAGGGCGGCTGGAAACACCATATATTTT.

This chain's CDR3 is CASSSSGRSSDTQYF. In nucleotides, the CDR3 is TGTGCCAGCAGCTCCAGCGGGAGGTCGTCAGATACGCAGTATTTT. The rearrangement uses TRBV7-8 and TRBJ2-3; 9 bases map to TRBD2. V shed 4 bases and J 4 bases; nucleotides not matched to a gene: 6. Per the germline V gene, CDR1 is SGHVS and CDR2 is FQNEAQ. CDR3 size: 15 residues.

V and J are TRBV7-6 and TRBJ2-1; 7 nucleotides match TRBD2. CDR3 size: 16 residues. Looked up from germline, CDR1 is SGHVS and CDR2 is FNYEAQ. V gave up 5 bases and J gave up 4 bases; unmatched junction bases: 11. CDR3: CASSPAPWGGYNEQFF. The CDR3, as DNA: TGTGCCAGCAGCCCCGCCCCTTGGGGGGGTTACAATGAGCAGTTCTTC.

The chain links TRBV7-2 to TRBJ1-2; perhaps TRBD1 as D (6 bases). There are 18 residues in the CDR3. Between the trimmed V and J ends, which lost 4 bases and 0 bases, there was a span of 21 bases. Looked up from germline, CDR1 is SGHTA and CDR2 is FQGNSA. CDR3 residues: CASSSQQYGQPSNYGYTF. The CDR3 nucleotides read TGTGCCAGCAGCTCGCAACAGTACGGACAGCCTTCTAACTATGGCTACACCTTC.

To note about this clone: Other DNA sequences in this sample translate to the same CDR3. V gene TRBV7-9 combines with J gene TRBJ1-5, with 8 bases that match TRBD1. J was trimmed by 0 bases and V by 4 bases; bases with no gene match: 2. CDR1 is SEHNR, CDR2 FQNEAQ, per germline (reference sequence). This CDR3 has 15 amino acids. The CDR3 sequence: CASSWGTGSNQPQHF. The CDR3 DNA is TGTGCCAGCAGCTGGGGGACAGGTAGCAATCAGCCCCAGCATTTT.

The genes are TRBV20-1 and TRBJ1-5; D is ambiguous. Trimming left V 3 bases short and J 5 bases short, with 14 bases between. Germline CDR1 and CDR2: DFQATT and SNEGSKA (reference sequence). The CDR3 consists of 14 residues. CDR3 residues: CSASKGVRDQPQHF. The CDR3 nucleotides read TGCAGTGCTAGTAAGGGAGTCCGGGATCAGCCCCAGCATTTT.